These 5 T cell receptor beta chains originate from one sample sequenced in a study of T-cell reconstitution after alpha-beta-depleted transplantation in children. TCRbeta library construction was performed incorporating unique molecular identifiers. TCRdb independently ran MiXCR on the PCR reads; one entry per CDR3 protein. This table holds hundreds of thousands of distinct CDR3 sequences, 32% found once. The material was PBMCs from the stem cell graft donor, obtained from the stem cell graft. The receptors shown here come from a human donor who donated a stem cell graft to a child with aplastic anemia.

The genes are TRBV7-9 and TRBJ2-3, with no clear D. V shed 5 bases and J shed 3 bases, with 15 bases lying between them. The CDR3 is 15 residues long. Germline V lookup: CDR1 SEHNR, CDR2 FQNEAQ (reference sequence). The CDR3 DNA reads as TGTGCCAGCAGCCCAGTGGGTTCCGGAACAGATACGCAGTATTTT. Residues: CASSPVGSGTDTQYF. The whole variable domain, filled in from reference TRBV7-9 and TRBJ2-3, reads DTGVSQNPRHKITKRGQNVTFRCDPISEHNRLYWYRQTLGQGPEFLTYFQNEAQLEKSRLLSDRFSAERPKGSFSTLEIQRTEQGDSAMYLCASSPVGSGTDTQYFGPGTRLTVL.

The chain couples TRBV27 to TRBJ2-1, with 8 bases that match TRBD2. J gave up 7 bases and V 3 bases, and 5 bases lay outside the gene matches. The CDR3 length is 14 residues. Germline CDR1 and CDR2: MNHEY and SMNVEV (reference sequence). The chain's CDR3 is CASSLVTSVNEQFF. Written as DNA, the CDR3 is TGTGCCAGCAGTTTGGTGACTAGCGTAAATGAGCAGTTCTTC.

The chain joins TRBV18 to TRBJ1-1; D perhaps matches TRBD1 (6 bases). Trimming left V 3 bases short and J 4 bases short, with 6 bases between. CDR1 is KGHSH, CDR2 LQKENI, per germline. The CDR3 covers 12 residues. The CDR3 DNA follows: TGTGCCAGCTCACCGGACAGCACTGAAGCTTTCTTT. Protein: CASSPDSTEAFF.

The chain employs TRBV3-1 and TRBJ1-2, with D unresolved. The CDR3 runs 14 residues. Trimming took off 1 base at V and 2 bases at J, with 8 bases between the two ends. Germline V gene lookup returns CDR1 LGHDT and CDR2 YNNKEL (reference sequence). The CDR3 DNA is TGTGCCAGCAGCCAAGCGGGCAGGAACTATGGCTACACCTTC. Amino acids: CASSQAGRNYGYTF.

V is TRBV2 and J is TRBJ1-1, with D perhaps TRBD1 (6 bases). V lost 3 bases to trimming and J lost 0 bases, with 14 bases between them. This CDR3 spans 16 amino acids. Germline V gene data show CDR1 as SNHLY and CDR2 as FYNNEI. CDR3 amino acids: CASSDVDRPMNTEAFF. The CDR3 bases are TGTGCCAGCAGTGATGTGGACAGACCTATGAACACTGAAGCTTTCTTT. The full variable domain, its missing parts supplied by reference TRBV2 and TRBJ1-1, is EPEVTQTPSHQVTQMGQEVILRCVPISNHLYFYWYRQILGQKVEFLVSFYNNEISEKSEIFDDQFSVERPDGSNFTLKIRSTKLEDSAMYFCASSDVDRPMNTEAFFGQGTRLTVV.